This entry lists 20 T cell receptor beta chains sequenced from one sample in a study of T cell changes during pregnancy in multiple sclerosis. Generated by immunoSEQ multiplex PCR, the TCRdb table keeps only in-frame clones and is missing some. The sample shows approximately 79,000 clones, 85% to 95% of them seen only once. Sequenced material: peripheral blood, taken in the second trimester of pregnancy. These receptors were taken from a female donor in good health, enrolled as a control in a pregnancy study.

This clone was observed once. The CDR3 region has the DNA TGTGCCAGCACTAGGACAGGCTGGGAGTTCCACGAGCAGTACTTC. The encoded protein is CASTRTGWEFHEQYF. The V and J genes are TRBV7-9 and TRBJ2-7, with 7 bases matching TRBD1. Per the germline V gene, CDR1 is SEHNR and CDR2 is FQNEAQ (reference sequence). The junction had 14 bases not matched to a gene; V was cut back by 7 bases and J by 5 bases. CDR3 length: 15 residues.

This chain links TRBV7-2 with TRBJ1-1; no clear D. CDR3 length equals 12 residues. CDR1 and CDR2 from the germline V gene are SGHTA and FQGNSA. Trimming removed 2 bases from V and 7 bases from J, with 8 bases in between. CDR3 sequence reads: CASSLSRVEAFF. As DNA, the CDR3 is TGTGCCAGCAGCTTAAGCCGGGTTGAAGCTTTCTTT. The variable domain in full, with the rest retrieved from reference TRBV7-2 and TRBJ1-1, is GAGVSQSPSNKVTEKGKDVELRCDPISGHTALYWYRQSLGQGLEFLIYFQGNSAPDKSGLPSDRFSAERTGGSVSTLTIQRTQQEDSAVYLCASSLSRVEAFFGQGTRLTVV.

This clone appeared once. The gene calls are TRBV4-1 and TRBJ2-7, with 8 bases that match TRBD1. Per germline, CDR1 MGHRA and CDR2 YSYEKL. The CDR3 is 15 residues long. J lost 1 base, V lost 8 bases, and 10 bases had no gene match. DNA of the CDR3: TGCGCCAGCGGAACCTCCGGGACAGGATCCTACGAGCAGTACTTC. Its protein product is CASGTSGTGSYEQYF.

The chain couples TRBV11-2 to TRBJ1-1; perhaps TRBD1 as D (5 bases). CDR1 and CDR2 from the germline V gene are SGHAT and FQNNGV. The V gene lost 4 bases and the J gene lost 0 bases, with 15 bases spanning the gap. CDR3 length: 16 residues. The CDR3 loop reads CASSSWEGIMNTEAFF. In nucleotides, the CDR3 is TGTGCCAGCAGCTCATGGGAGGGGATCATGAACACTGAAGCTTTCTTT.

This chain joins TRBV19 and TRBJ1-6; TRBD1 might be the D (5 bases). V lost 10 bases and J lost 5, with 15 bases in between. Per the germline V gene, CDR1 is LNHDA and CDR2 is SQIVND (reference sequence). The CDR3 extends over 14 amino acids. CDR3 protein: CATRRTGDNSPLHF. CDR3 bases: TGTGCCACCCGACGGACGGGGGATAATTCACCCCTCCACTTT.

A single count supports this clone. This CDR3 is CASSLGSVEQFF. CDR3 coding DNA: TGTGCCAGCAGCTTAGGCTCAGTTGAGCAGTTCTTC. V usage is TRBV11-2 and J usage is TRBJ2-1, with unresolved D. Per germline, CDR1 SGHAT and CDR2 FQNNGV. This CDR3 contains 12 residues. V shed 1 base and J shed 9 bases, with 7 bases lying between them.

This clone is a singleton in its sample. The CDR3 here is CASSQVRQGVGGNTIYF. DNA for the CDR3: TGCGCCAGCAGCCAAGTGCGACAGGGGGTCGGTGGAAACACCATATATTTT. This chain joins TRBV4-3 and TRBJ1-3; the match to TRBD1 covers 9 bases. CDR1 LGHNA and CDR2 YSLEER come from the germline V gene. V trimming: 1 base; J trimming: 3 bases; junction bases outside the gene matches: 7. CDR3 length: 17 amino acids.

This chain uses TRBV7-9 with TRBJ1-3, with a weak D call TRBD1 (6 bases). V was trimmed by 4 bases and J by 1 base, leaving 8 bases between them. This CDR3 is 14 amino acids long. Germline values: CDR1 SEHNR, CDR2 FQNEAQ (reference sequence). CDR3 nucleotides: TGTGCCAGCAGCTCAGGGGATTCTGGAAACACCATATATTTT. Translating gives CASSSGDSGNTIYF.

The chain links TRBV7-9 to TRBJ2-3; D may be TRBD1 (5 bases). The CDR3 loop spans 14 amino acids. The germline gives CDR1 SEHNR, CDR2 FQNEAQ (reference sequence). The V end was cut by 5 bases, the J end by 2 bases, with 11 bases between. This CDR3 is CASSMTVSTDTQYF. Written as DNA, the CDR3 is TGTGCCAGCAGCATGACAGTCTCCACAGATACGCAGTATTTT. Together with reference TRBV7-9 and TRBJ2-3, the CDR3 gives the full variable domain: DTGVSQNPRHKITKRGQNVTFRCDPISEHNRLYWYRQTLGQGPEFLTYFQNEAQLEKSRLLSDRFSAERPKGSFSTLEIQRTEQGDSAMYLCASSMTVSTDTQYFGPGTRLTVL.

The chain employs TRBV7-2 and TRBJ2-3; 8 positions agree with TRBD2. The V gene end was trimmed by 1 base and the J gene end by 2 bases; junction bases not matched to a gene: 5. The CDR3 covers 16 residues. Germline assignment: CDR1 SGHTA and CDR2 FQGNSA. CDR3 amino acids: CASSLDGGGNTDTQYF. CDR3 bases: TGTGCCAGCAGCTTAGATGGCGGGGGGAACACAGATACGCAGTATTTT.

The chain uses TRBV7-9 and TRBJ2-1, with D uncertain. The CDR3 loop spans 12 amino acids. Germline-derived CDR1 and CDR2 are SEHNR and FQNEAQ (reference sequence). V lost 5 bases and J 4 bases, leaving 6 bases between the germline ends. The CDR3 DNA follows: TGTGCCAGCAGCCCACGGTACAATGAGCAGTTCTTC. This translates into CASSPRYNEQFF.

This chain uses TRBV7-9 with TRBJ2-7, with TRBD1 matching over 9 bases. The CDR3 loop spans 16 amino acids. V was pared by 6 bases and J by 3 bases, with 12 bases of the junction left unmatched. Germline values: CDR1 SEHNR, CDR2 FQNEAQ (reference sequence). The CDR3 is CASRNMTPGQGYEQYF. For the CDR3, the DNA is TGTGCCAGCAGAAATATGACTCCGGGACAGGGCTACGAGCAGTACTTC.

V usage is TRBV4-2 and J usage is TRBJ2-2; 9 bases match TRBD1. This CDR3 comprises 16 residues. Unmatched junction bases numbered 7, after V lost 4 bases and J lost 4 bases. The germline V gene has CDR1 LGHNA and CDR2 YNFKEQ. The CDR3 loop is CASSPPGQGGTGELFF. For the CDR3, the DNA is TGTGCCAGCAGCCCGCCGGGACAGGGAGGCACCGGGGAGCTGTTTTTT.

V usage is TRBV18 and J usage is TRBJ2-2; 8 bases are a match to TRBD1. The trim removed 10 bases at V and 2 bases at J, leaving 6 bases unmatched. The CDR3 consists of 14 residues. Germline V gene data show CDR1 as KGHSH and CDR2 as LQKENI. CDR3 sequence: CATDREINTGELFF. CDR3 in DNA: TGTGCCACGGACAGGGAAATCAACACCGGGGAGCTGTTTTTT.

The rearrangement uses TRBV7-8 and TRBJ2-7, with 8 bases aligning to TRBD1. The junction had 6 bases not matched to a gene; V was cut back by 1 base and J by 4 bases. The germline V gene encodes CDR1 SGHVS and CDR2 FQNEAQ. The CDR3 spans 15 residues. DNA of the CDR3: TGTGCCAGCAGCTTAGAGACAGGGGAAGTTTACGAGCAGTACTTC. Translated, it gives CASSLETGEVYEQYF. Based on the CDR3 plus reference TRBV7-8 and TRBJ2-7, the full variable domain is GAGVSQSPRYKVAKRGQDVALRCDPISGHVSLFWYQQALGQGPEFLTYFQNEAQLDKSGLPSDRFFAERPEGSVSTLKIQRTQQEDSAVYLCASSLETGEVYEQYFGPGTRLTVT.

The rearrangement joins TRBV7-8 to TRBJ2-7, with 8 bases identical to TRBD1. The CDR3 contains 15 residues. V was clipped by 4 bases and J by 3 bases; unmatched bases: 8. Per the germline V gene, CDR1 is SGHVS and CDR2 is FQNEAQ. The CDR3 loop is CASSSGTGLYYEQYF. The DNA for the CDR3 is TGTGCCAGCAGCTCTGGGACAGGCCTTTACTACGAGCAGTACTTC.

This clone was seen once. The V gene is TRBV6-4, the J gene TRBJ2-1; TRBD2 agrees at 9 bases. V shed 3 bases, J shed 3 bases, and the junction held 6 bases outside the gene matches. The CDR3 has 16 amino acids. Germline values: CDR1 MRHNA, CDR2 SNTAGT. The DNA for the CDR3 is TGTGCCAGCAGTGATCGATTAGCGGGGGACTACAATGAGCAGTTCTTC. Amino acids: CASSDRLAGDYNEQFF.

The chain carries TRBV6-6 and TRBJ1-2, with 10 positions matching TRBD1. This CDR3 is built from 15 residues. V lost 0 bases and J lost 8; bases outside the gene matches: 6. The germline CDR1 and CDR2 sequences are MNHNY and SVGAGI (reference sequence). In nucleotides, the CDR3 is TGTGCCAGCAGTTACTCCCCGGGACAGGGGAAGGGCTACACCTTC. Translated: CASSYSPGQGKGYTF.

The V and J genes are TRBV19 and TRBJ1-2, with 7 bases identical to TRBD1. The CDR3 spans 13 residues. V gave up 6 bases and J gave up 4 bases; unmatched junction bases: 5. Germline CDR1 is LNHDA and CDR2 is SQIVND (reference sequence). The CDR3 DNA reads TGTGCCAGTAGCGAGACAGGGTTCTATGGCTACACCTTC. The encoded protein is CASSETGFYGYTF.

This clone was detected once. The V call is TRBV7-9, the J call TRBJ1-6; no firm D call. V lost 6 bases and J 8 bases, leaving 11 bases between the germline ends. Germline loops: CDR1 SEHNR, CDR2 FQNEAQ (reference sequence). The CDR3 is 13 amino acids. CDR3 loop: CASRVNEDSPLHF. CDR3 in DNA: TGTGCCAGCAGGGTTAACGAGGATTCACCCCTCCACTTT.